The 23 T cell receptor beta chains in this list originate from one sample, sequenced in a study of CXCR3-negative and CXCR3-positive naive CD8 T cells. 5' RACE with UMI labels generated the TRB cDNA libraries. Following a re-call of the 5' RACE reads, TCRdb has one entry per CDR3 protein and lacks DNA. Its clone listing holds about 130,000 distinct CDR3 sequences. Sequencing was carried out using naive CXCR3- CD8+ T cells from blood. Subset described: CD45RO-CCR7+CD27+CD95- naive CD8+ T cells lacking CXCR3 (TNR3-). Receptors originate from a human donor in good health. Some clones in this sample may be carry-over from other donors' samples.

This rearrangement joins TRBV4-1 to TRBJ2-7; TCRdb selects TRBD2, and the lack of DNA leaves this call unchecked. The V gene's germline CDR1 is MGHRA and CDR2 YSYEKL. This CDR3 has 16 amino acids. The CDR3 loop is CASSRGTSDLNYEQYF.

The chain is built from TRBV7-6 and TRBJ2-1; the D call of TRBD1 rests on TCRdb alone, since no DNA is present to check it. The germline CDR1 and CDR2 sequences are SGHVS and FNYEAQ. This CDR3 is built from 15 residues. The chain's CDR3 is CASSPSGGALNEQFF. Together with reference TRBV7-6 and TRBJ2-1, the CDR3 gives the full variable domain: GAGVSQSPRYKVTKRGQDVALRCDPISGHVSLYWYRQALGQGPEFLTYFNYEAQQDKSGLPNDRFSAERPEGSISTLTIQRTEQRDSAMYRCASSPSGGALNEQFFGPGTRLTVL.

The V call is TRBV5-1, the J call TRBJ2-1. Germline V lookup: CDR1 SGHRS, CDR2 YFSETQ. This CDR3 has 13 amino acids. The CDR3 is CASSWGPYNEQFF.

CDR3 sequence reads: CSVELDQPQHF. This chain joins TRBV29-1 and TRBJ1-5. Germline V gene sequence: CDR1 SQVTM, CDR2 ANQGSEA. The CDR3 is 11 amino acids.

The chain couples TRBV14 to TRBJ1-5. The CDR3 is 13 residues long. Germline CDR1 is SGHDN and CDR2 is FVKESK. This chain's CDR3 is CASSQDQETLQHF.

The V and J genes are TRBV11-2 and TRBJ2-1; TCRdb indicates TRBD1, and absent DNA this call remains unverified. This CDR3 has 17 residues. The V gene's germline CDR1 is SGHAT and CDR2 FQNNGV. The CDR3 here is CASSAQLQGEVGNEQFF.

The rearrangement uses TRBV20-1 and TRBJ2-1. This CDR3 region has 15 residues. Germline V gene data show CDR1 as DFQATT and CDR2 as SNEGSKA (reference sequence). CDR3 loop: CSAREVGESYNEQFF.

The V and J genes are TRBV5-1 and TRBJ2-3. The V gene's germline CDR1 is SGHRS and CDR2 YFSETQ. The CDR3 runs 17 residues. The CDR3 region is CASSLYFFQTSTDTQYF.

The gene calls are TRBV7-8 and TRBJ2-2. The germline CDR1 and CDR2 sequences are SGHVS and FQNEAQ. There are 14 residues in the CDR3. CDR3 amino acids: CASSLGVNTGELFF.

The chain recombines TRBV4-3 with TRBJ1-1; lacking DNA, the TRBD1 call made by TCRdb goes unchecked. The CDR3 has 15 amino acids. Germline CDR1 and CDR2: LGHNA and YSLEER. CDR3 sequence: CASSQDDRGFTEAFF.

The chain employs TRBV20-1 and TRBJ2-7; the TRBD1 assignment by TCRdb is unverifiable without DNA. The CDR3 is 16 amino acids. Per the germline V gene, CDR1 is DFQATT and CDR2 is SNEGSKA (reference sequence). The CDR3 loop reads CSAREMGADRVHEQYF.

V gene TRBV15 combines with J gene TRBJ2-5. Germline assignment: CDR1 LNHNV and CDR2 YYDKDF (reference sequence). This CDR3 region has 13 residues. The CDR3 reads CATSRDLTETQYF. Supplemented by reference TRBV15 and TRBJ2-5, the full variable domain reads DAMVIQNPRYQVTQFGKPVTLSCSQTLNHNVMYWYQQKSSQAPKLLFHYYDKDFNNEADTPDNFQSRRPNTSFCFLDIRSPGLGDTAMYLCATSRDLTETQYFGPGTRLLVL.

The gene calls are TRBV28 and TRBJ2-5; TCRdb's D call of TRBD2 is untestable without DNA. Germline V gives CDR1 MDHEN, CDR2 SYDVKM. This CDR3 has 13 residues. CDR3 sequence: CASRTPPQETQYF.

This chain connects TRBV29-1 to TRBJ1-1; TCRdb returns TRBD1, unconfirmable since there is no DNA. Germline V CDR1 and CDR2: SQVTM, ANQGSEA. The CDR3 covers 13 residues. CDR3 region: CSVAPGQNTEAFF. The whole variable domain, remainder taken from reference TRBV29-1 and TRBJ1-1, is SAVISQKPSRDICQRGTSLTIQCQVDSQVTMMFWYRQQPGQSLTLIATANQGSEATYESGFVIDKFPISRPNLTFSTLTVSNMSPEDSSIYLCSVAPGQNTEAFFGQGTRLTVV.

This chain links TRBV20-1 with TRBJ1-1; TCRdb's D call of TRBD1 is untestable without DNA. There are 15 residues in the CDR3. Germline loops: CDR1 DFQATT, CDR2 SNEGSKA (reference sequence). The CDR3 region is CSARDWQGENTEAFF.

The chain combines TRBV7-6 with TRBJ2-7. The CDR3 runs to 15 residues. Germline V gene data show CDR1 as SGHVS and CDR2 as FNYEAQ. The CDR3 is CASSRSGGTSYEQYF.

The CDR3 region is CASSPETEQYF. The chain is built from TRBV7-9 and TRBJ2-7. There are 11 residues in the CDR3. The V gene's germline CDR1 is SEHNR and CDR2 FQNEAQ (reference sequence).

The chain carries TRBV23-1 and TRBJ2-1; TCRdb gives TRBD2 as the D gene, but with no DNA this cannot be confirmed. TRBV23-1 carries the ORF label, with uncertain function. The CDR3 is 18 residues long. The CDR3 loop reads CASSQSRNAAETYNEQFF.

V and J are TRBV19 and TRBJ2-7; without DNA, the TCRdb call of TRBD1 cannot be checked. The CDR3 sequence is 14 residues long. Looked up from germline, CDR1 is LNHDA and CDR2 is SQIVND (reference sequence). CDR3 in amino acids: CASSSGDLSYEQYF.

CDR3 residues: CSALAGGSQPQHF. The rearrangement uses TRBV29-1 and TRBJ1-5; TCRdb designates TRBD1, a call that cannot be tested without DNA. Germline V gene lookup returns CDR1 SQVTM and CDR2 ANQGSEA. This CDR3 is 13 amino acids long.

The chain is built from TRBV19 and TRBJ2-7; lacking DNA, the TRBD1 call made by TCRdb goes unchecked. The CDR3 sequence is 14 residues long. CDR1 and CDR2 from the germline V gene are LNHDA and SQIVND (reference sequence). CDR3 sequence: CASSAGTGVYEQYF.

The rearrangement joins TRBV28 to TRBJ2-1; absent DNA, TCRdb's TRBD1 call cannot be checked. CDR1 is MDHEN, CDR2 SYDVKM, per germline. There are 19 residues in the CDR3. The CDR3 loop is CASRDVFTGGLQEGDEQFF.

V and J are TRBV12-3 or TRBV12-4 and TRBJ2-1; the TRBD1 assignment by TCRdb is unverifiable without DNA. This CDR3 contains 17 residues. The CDR3 spells CASSHDETGTGDHEQSF.